The 25 T cell receptor beta chains in this list originate from one sample, sequenced in a study of Ad26.COV2.S vaccination and SARS-CoV-2 variants. Method: immunoSEQ multiplex PCR; TCRdb's copy keeps in-frame clones and lacks some. This table holds 350,000 to 550,000 clones, roughly 87% found once. Noted treatment: roughly 19 received Ad26.COV2.S at low or high dose, single or two shots; 5 received placebo; per-sample allocation not given. The study sampled participants on day 63 after the first vaccine or placebo injection. The sequencing here drew on peripheral blood, taken in a trial of Ad26.COV2.S vaccine versus placebo. The receptors here all came from a person aged 18-60 years who received the Ad26.COV2.S COVID-19 vaccine or a placebo.

The rearrangement links TRBV30 to TRBJ2-5; D is ambiguous. The CDR3 is 11 amino acids. V gave up 0 bases and J gave up 8 bases, with 7 bases separating them. The germline gives CDR1 GTSNPN, CDR2 SVGIG (reference sequence). This chain's CDR3 is CAWSVRFTQYF. CDR3 nucleotide sequence: TGTGCCTGGAGTGTAAGGTTTACCCAGTACTTC. Full variable domain (rest looked up from reference TRBV30 and TRBJ2-5): SQTIHQWPATLVQPVGSPLSLECTVEGTSNPNLYWYRQAAGRGLQLLFYSVGIGQISSEVPQNLSASRPQDRQFILSSKKLLLSDSGFYLCAWSVRFTQYFGPGTRLLVL.

The gene calls are TRBV5-1 and TRBJ2-2; no definite D call. V lost 0 bases and J 1 base, leaving 10 bases between the germline ends. This CDR3 contains 16 residues. Germline-derived CDR1 and CDR2 are SGHRS and YFSETQ. The CDR3 nucleotides read TGCGCCAGCAGCTTGGGACTGACAAGGAACACCGGGGAGCTGTTTTTT. Protein: CASSLGLTRNTGELFF.

This chain joins TRBV19 and TRBJ2-5; the D is unclear. This CDR3 has 13 residues. Trimming left V 4 bases short and J 5 bases short, with 11 bases between. Germline assignment: CDR1 LNHDA and CDR2 SQIVND (reference sequence). The CDR3 sequence is CASSNSQMETQYF. CDR3 DNA: TGTGCCAGTAGTAACAGCCAAATGGAGACCCAGTACTTC.

The rearrangement uses TRBV7-3 and TRBJ2-5; D possibly corresponds to TRBD1 (5 bases). Germline V gene lookup returns CDR1 SGHTA and CDR2 FQGTGA. V was shortened by 5 bases and J by 4 bases, with 14 bases between the two germline ends. The CDR3 runs to 14 residues. The CDR3 bases are TGTGCCAGCAGCCCAGGGCCTACGCGAGAGACCCAGTACTTC. This sequence encodes CASSPGPTRETQYF.

The chain is built from TRBV2 and TRBJ1-4; D remains ambiguous. V lost 7 bases and J lost 2, with 11 bases in between. This CDR3 is built from 14 residues. In germline, CDR1 is SNHLY, CDR2 FYNNEI. CDR3 in DNA: TGTGCCAGCACCTACGTAGCGACTAATGAAAAACTGTTTTTT. It translates to CASTYVATNEKLFF.

V is TRBV5-1 and J is TRBJ2-7; 12 bases fit TRBD2. The CDR3 consists of 15 residues. Germline V gene data show CDR1 as SGHRS and CDR2 as YFSETQ. V shed 4 bases, J shed 2 bases, and the junction held 4 bases outside the gene matches. CDR3 residues: CASSPGLAGPYEQYF. The CDR3 DNA reads TGCGCCAGCAGCCCGGGACTAGCGGGCCCCTACGAGCAGTACTTC. The variable domain in full, with the rest retrieved from reference TRBV5-1 and TRBJ2-7, is KAGVTQTPRYLIKTRGQQVTLSCSPISGHRSVSWYQQTPGQGLQFLFEYFSETQRNKGNFPGRFSGRQFSNSRSEMNVSTLELGDSALYLCASSPGLAGPYEQYFGPGTRLTVT.

The chain employs TRBV27 and TRBJ1-5, with 7 bases that match TRBD1. V lost 1 base to trimming and J lost 6 bases; unmatched junction nucleotides: 9. Looked up from germline, CDR1 is MNHEY and CDR2 is SMNVEV (reference sequence). This CDR3 comprises 16 residues. DNA of the CDR3: TGTGCCAGCAGTTTATTTGCAGGGGGTGGGGGTCAGCCCCAGCATTTT. Encoded protein: CASSLFAGGGGQPQHF.

V usage is TRBV29-1 and J usage is TRBJ2-1, with D possibly TRBD1 on 5 matching bases. V was shortened by 7 bases and J by 7 bases, with 14 bases between the two germline ends. The CDR3 runs to 12 residues. From germline, CDR1 is SQVTM and CDR2 ANQGSEA. The CDR3 nucleotides read TGCAGCGCCGGAATGGGGCCGAATGAGCAGTTCTTC. Translating gives CSAGMGPNEQFF.

CDR3 coding DNA: TGTGCCAGCAGATCCCCGGGGGTAGGATTCAAGTACGAGCAGTACTTC. Protein: CASRSPGVGFKYEQYF. The rearrangement links TRBV28 to TRBJ2-7; TRBD2 is a possible D gene (6 bases). The CDR3 has 16 residues. The V gene lost 6 bases and the J gene lost 4 bases, with 22 bases spanning the gap. CDR1 and CDR2 from the germline V gene are MDHEN and SYDVKM.

This clone was recorded once. The rearrangement links TRBV4-2 to TRBJ1-2; the D gene is possibly TRBD1 (5 bases). This CDR3 spans 16 amino acids. CDR1 and CDR2 (germline): LGHNA, YNFKEQ. V shed 0 bases and J shed 7 bases, with 18 bases lying between them. The CDR3 DNA reads as TGTGCCAGCAGCCAAGATGGGCGGACGGGCCAGGGTGGCTACACCTTC. Its translation: CASSQDGRTGQGGYTF.

This sequence joins TRBV7-2 and TRBJ2-1, with 11 bases identical to TRBD1. The CDR3 is 15 amino acids. J lost 8 bases, V lost 1 base, and 4 bases had no gene match. In germline, CDR1 is SGHTA, CDR2 FQGNSA. The CDR3: CASSLEGQGGYEQFF. The CDR3 DNA is TGTGCCAGCAGCTTAGAGGGACAGGGGGGCTATGAGCAGTTCTTC.

The V and J genes are TRBV9 and TRBJ1-1, with D possibly being TRBD1 (5 bases). The V end was cut by 4 bases, the J end by 10 bases, with 20 bases between. Germline CDR1 SGDLS, CDR2 YYNGEE. This CDR3 has 14 residues. As DNA, the CDR3 is TGTGCCAGCAGCACCAGCCGGGACTCGAGGGGAGCTTTCTTT. Its protein product is CASSTSRDSRGAFF. Based on the CDR3 plus reference TRBV9 and TRBJ1-1, the full variable domain is DSGVTQTPKHLITATGQRVTLRCSPRSGDLSVYWYQQSLDQGLQFLIQYYNGEERAKGNILERFSAQQFPDLHSELNLSSLELGDSALYFCASSTSRDSRGAFFGQGTRLTVV.

The chain has TRBV5-1 and TRBJ2-3; D call uncertain. Germline V gene sequence: CDR1 SGHRS, CDR2 YFSETQ. CDR3 length equals 13 residues. Trimming took off 4 bases at V and 3 bases at J, with 9 bases between the two ends. CDR3 sequence (DNA): TGCGCCAGCAGCGGATTGGGTACAGATACGCAGTATTTT. Its protein is CASSGLGTDTQYF.

This chain uses TRBV28 with TRBJ1-1; D is possibly TRBD1 (5 bases). Germline CDR1 MDHEN, CDR2 SYDVKM. V was clipped by 6 bases and J by 11 bases, with 16 bases between them. The CDR3 sequence is 12 residues long. CDR3 coding DNA: TGTGCCAGCAGCCGCGGACATTCACAGGCTTTCTTT. This translates into CASSRGHSQAFF.

The V and J genes are TRBV11-2 and TRBJ2-7, with 8 positions matching TRBD1. V shed 5 bases, J shed 6 bases, and the junction held 9 bases outside the gene matches. Looked up from germline, CDR1 is SGHAT and CDR2 is FQNNGV. The CDR3 is made up of 14 amino acids. The CDR3 region is CASSNLDRVSEQYF. CDR3 nucleotide sequence: TGTGCCAGCAGCAACCTGGACAGGGTATCCGAGCAGTACTTC. The variable domain in full, completed from reference TRBV11-2 and TRBJ2-7, reads EAGVAQSPRYKIIEKRQSVAFWCNPISGHATLYWYQQILGQGPKLLIQFQNNGVVDDSQLPKDRFSAERLKGVDSTLKIQPAKLEDSAVYLCASSNLDRVSEQYFGPGTRLTVT.

CDR3: CASSPEGLAVYNEQFF. The CDR3 DNA is TGTGCCAGCAGCCCTGAAGGACTAGCGGTCTACAATGAGCAGTTCTTC. The chain combines TRBV7-2 with TRBJ2-1; 10 bases are a match to TRBD2. V lost 5 bases, J lost 3 bases, and 7 bases stayed unmatched. The CDR3 sequence is 16 residues long. The germline V gene has CDR1 SGHTA and CDR2 FQGNSA.

This clone was counted only a few times. The rearrangement uses TRBV6-2 or TRBV6-3 and TRBJ1-1, with D possibly being TRBD1 (5 bases). This CDR3 region has 16 residues. Germline V gene sequence: CDR1 MNHEY, CDR2 SVGEGT. Deletions cut 5 bases from V and 4 bases from J, with 20 bases between. CDR3 residues: CASSAHGRGTSTEAFF. CDR3 DNA: TGTGCCAGCAGTGCCCACGGGAGGGGCACGTCCACTGAAGCTTTCTTT.

This chain connects TRBV7-2 to TRBJ2-7; 8 bases agree with TRBD1. Germline values: CDR1 SGHTA, CDR2 FQGNSA. The CDR3 sequence is 14 residues long. The ends lost 3 bases at V and 3 bases at J; junction bases unmatched: 4. The CDR3 sequence is CASSFGQGVYEQYF. The CDR3 DNA reads as TGTGCCAGCAGCTTTGGACAGGGTGTCTACGAGCAGTACTTC.

This sequence joins TRBV7-9 and TRBJ1-2; D is uncertain. Per the germline V gene, CDR1 is SEHNR and CDR2 is FQNEAQ (reference sequence). The CDR3 runs to 15 residues. V shed 3 bases and J shed 0 bases, with 11 bases lying between them. DNA for the CDR3: TGTGCCAGCAGCTTTCATCTTCAGCCTAACTATGGCTACACCTTC. Protein sequence: CASSFHLQPNYGYTF.

The chain uses TRBV15 and TRBJ2-1; no clear D gene. CDR1 and CDR2 (germline): LNHNV, YYDKDF (reference sequence). The V gene lost 3 bases and the J gene lost 5 bases, with 8 bases spanning the gap. The CDR3 contains 13 residues. CDR3 protein: CATSRGFDNEQFF. CDR3 in DNA: TGTGCCACCAGCAGGGGGTTTGACAATGAGCAGTTCTTC.

This sequence joins TRBV5-6 and TRBJ1-6; the match to TRBD1 covers 8 bases. Germline CDR1 and CDR2: SGHDT and YYEEEE. Losses at the gene ends were 4 bases for V and 4 bases for J; bases not matched to a gene: 10. This CDR3 contains 17 residues. CDR3 coding DNA: TGTGCCAGCAGCGCGACAGGGGCCTTAATTTATAATTCACCCCTCCACTTT. This gives the protein CASSATGALIYNSPLHF.

The CDR3 reads CASSLFGTSYFLADTQYF. CDR3 nucleotides: TGTGCCAGCAGCTTATTCGGGACTAGCTATTTTTTGGCAGATACGCAGTATTTT. The J gene is TRBJ2-3, the V gene TRBV7-3; 9 bases align to TRBD2. Unmatched junction bases numbered 13, after V lost 2 bases and J lost 4 bases. The CDR3 runs to 18 residues. Per germline, CDR1 SGHTA and CDR2 FQGTGA.

This clone was observed a handful of times. The chain has TRBV21-1 and TRBJ2-7; the table's D call, TRBD1, has no DNA check behind it. TRBV21-1 is described as a pseudogene. CDR3 length equals 19 residues. CDR3: CASSARQGVGHHSSYEQYV. DNA for the CDR3: TGTGCCAGCAGCGCACGACAGGGTGTGGGGCATCATAGCTCCTACGAGCAGTACGTC.

The chain uses TRBV27 and TRBJ1-4; 7 bases fit TRBD1. The trim removed 4 bases at V and 3 bases at J, leaving 5 bases unmatched. Germline values: CDR1 MNHEY, CDR2 SMNVEV (reference sequence). The CDR3 length is 15 residues. In DNA form, the CDR3 reads TGTGCCAGCAGTTCAGACAGGGCACCTAATGAAAAACTGTTTTTT. It is translated as CASSSDRAPNEKLFF.

The V call is TRBV29-1, the J call TRBJ2-6; D is unresolved. Germline-derived CDR1 and CDR2 are SQVTM and ANQGSEA. Trimming cost V 6 bases and J 1 base, with 4 bases left between them. CDR3 length: 12 residues. The CDR3 bases are TGCAGCGTCGGATCTGGGGCCAACGTCCTGACTTTC. Translating it yields CSVGSGANVLTF.